This T cell receptor beta chain was documented in a study of T cell responses to AZD1222 COVID-19 vaccine. The protocol was immunoSEQ multiplex PCR, while the TCRdb copy is restricted to in-frame clones and leaves out a portion. The table records 90,000 to 150,000 clones, about 85% of them present only once. This clone was found a few times. The V and J ends lost 5 bases and 4 bases, in that order; junction bases with no gene match: 5. Germline V gene data show CDR1 as MNHEY and CDR2 as SVGEGT. The CDR3 is 14 amino acids. The source of this sequence is an adult who received the AZD1222 COVID-19 vaccine. The sample in question was peripheral blood, obtained 28 days after the second AZD1222 dose. The V and J genes are TRBV6-2 or TRBV6-3 and TRBJ1-2; 9 bases are a match to TRBD1. Written as DNA, the CDR3 is TGTGCCAGCAGTCCCGAGGGACAGGGCTATGGCTACACCTTC. This encodes CASSPEGQGYGYTF.